One and the same sample provided the 18 T cell receptor beta chains below, sequenced in a study of blood T cells in healthy people across ages (dated by TCRdb to between 2015 and 2016). Preparation of the library involved 5' RACE. Sequenced on an Illumina HiSeq 2500. A second PCR of about 6 to 12 cycles was performed with a sample-barcoded 5' primer and a J-beta primer mix. The raw public reads went through TCRdb reprocessing: fastp at Q25, MiXCR clone calling, in-frame beta chains kept. Each entry merges the rows of one CDR3 protein and shows their most common DNA and genes. The sample data list 700,000 or so distinct CDR3 sequences, and about 24% of these were observed just once. Together, the top ten hold around 22% of the sample. Input material: blood. These receptors were collected from a man between 65 and 80 years old in good health.

The rearrangement links TRBV11-2 to TRBJ2-7; D is unclear. V lost 1 base and J 6 bases, leaving 7 bases between the germline ends. This CDR3 is built from 12 residues. The germline gives CDR1 SGHAT, CDR2 FQNNGV. Here the CDR3 DNA reads TGTGCCAGCAGCTTAGGTTGGACCGAGCAGTACTTC. This encodes CASSLGWTEQYF.

The J gene is TRBJ1-1, the V gene TRBV3-1; the D is unclear. The CDR3 covers 14 residues. Germline lookup yields CDR1 LGHDT and CDR2 YNNKEL (reference sequence). V was trimmed by 0 bases and J by 3 bases, leaving 8 bases between them. The CDR3 DNA sequence: TGTGCCAGCAGCCAAGACGGAAGATACACTGAAGCTTTCTTT. Translating gives CASSQDGRYTEAFF.

About this clonotype itself: A much more abundant neighbour one base away suggests this may be a read error. The rearrangement uses TRBV7-2 and TRBJ1-2, with D unclear. CDR3 length: 13 residues. CDR1 and CDR2 from the germline V gene are SGHTA and FQGNSA. V was cut by 3 bases and J by 2 bases, with 7 bases left in between. This CDR3 is CASSFRQNYGYTF. The CDR3 DNA follows: TGTGCCAGCAGCTTTCGGCAAAACTATGGCTACACCTTC.

This clonotype was seen a handful of times. The rearrangement uses TRBV15 and TRBJ2-1; 11 nucleotides align to TRBD2. The CDR3 consists of 14 residues. The V segment lost 5 bases and the J segment 4 bases; nucleotides outside the gene matches: 1. Germline V gene data show CDR1 as LNHNV and CDR2 as YYDKDF (reference sequence). For the CDR3, the DNA is TGTGCCACCAGCGGGACTAGCGGATACAATGAGCAGTTCTTC. It is translated as CATSGTSGYNEQFF.

This clonotype was recorded a few times. V is TRBV29-1 and J is TRBJ2-3; D is unresolved. The V end lost 4 bases, the J end lost 4 bases, and 12 bases lay between the germline ends. CDR3 length equals 13 residues. Per the germline V gene, CDR1 is SQVTM and CDR2 is ANQGSEA. The CDR3 loop is CSVGPQPPDTQYF. The CDR3 DNA follows: TGCAGCGTTGGTCCCCAACCACCAGATACGCAGTATTTT.

This clonotype was observed a handful of times. The rearrangement joins TRBV6-6 to TRBJ1-4, with D hard to call. The CDR3 spans 14 residues. CDR1 is MNHNY and CDR2 is SVGAGI in the germline V gene (reference sequence). The V end lost 3 bases, the J end lost 0 bases, and 5 bases lay between the germline ends. This CDR3 reads CASSYSATNEKLFF. The CDR3 DNA reads TGTGCCAGCAGTTATTCGGCAACTAATGAAAAACTGTTTTTT.

This clonotype was seen more than once but under ten times. This chain connects TRBV25-1 to TRBJ1-2; D unclear. The ends were cut back, 3 bases at V and 4 bases at J, with 12 bases in the middle. CDR1 and CDR2 from the germline V gene are MGHDK and SYGVNS. The CDR3 runs 14 residues. The CDR3 loop reads CASSDWVLTYGYTF. The CDR3 nucleotides read TGTGCCAGCAGTGATTGGGTCCTAACCTATGGCTACACCTTC.

Note on this clonotype: One end of the junction does not line up with germline, which may come from a read error. This chain connects TRBV7-2 to TRBJ2-3, with D perhaps given as TRBD1 or TRBD2 (5 bases each). CDR3 length: 15 amino acids. Germline CDR1 and CDR2: SGHTA and FQGNSA. CDR3 bases: TGTGCCAGCAGCCCTACGGGACCAGTAACAGATACGCATTATTTT. Protein product: CASSPTGPVTDTHYF.

The chain recombines TRBV5-1 with TRBJ2-3; D not certain. The CDR3 loop spans 15 amino acids. Germline lookup yields CDR1 SGHRS and CDR2 YFSETQ. Trimming removed 5 bases at V and 3 bases at J, with 16 bases between. CDR3 bases: TGCGCCAGCAGTTGGAGTGGCGTGGGGACAGATACGCAGTATTTT. It codes for CASSWSGVGTDTQYF.

This clonotype was counted a few times. The chain has TRBV12-3 or TRBV12-4 and TRBJ2-7; 8 positions agree with TRBD2. Unmatched junction bases numbered 3, after V lost 2 bases and J lost 0 bases. This CDR3 region has 15 residues. CDR3 amino acids: CASSLSGTSSYEQYF. CDR3 bases: TGTGCCAGCAGTTTAAGTGGGACTAGCTCCTACGAGCAGTACTTC.

The chain has TRBV25-1 and TRBJ1-4, with 11 bases fitting TRBD1. Germline V gives CDR1 MGHDK, CDR2 SYGVNS. CDR3 size: 15 residues. The V gene end was trimmed by 2 bases and the J gene end by 7 bases; junction bases not matched to a gene: 3. The CDR3: CASSERDRGVEKLFF. As DNA, the CDR3 is TGTGCCAGCAGTGAACGGGACAGGGGGGTTGAAAAACTGTTTTTT. The variable domain in full, with the rest retrieved from reference TRBV25-1 and TRBJ1-4, is EADIYQTPRYLVIGTGKKITLECSQTMGHDKMYWYQQDPGMELHLIHYSYGVNSTEKGDLSSESTVSRIRTEHFPLTLESARPSHTSQYLCASSERDRGVEKLFFGSGTQLSVL.

In its sample, this clonotype was seen many times. The chain couples TRBV7-9 to TRBJ2-1; no reliable D call. Trimming removed 4 bases from V and 3 bases from J, with 4 bases in between. The V gene's germline CDR1 is SEHNR and CDR2 FQNEAQ (reference sequence). There are 12 residues in the CDR3. CDR3 in amino acids: CASSWDYNEQFF. CDR3 nucleotide sequence: TGTGCCAGCAGCTGGGACTACAATGAGCAGTTCTTC.

Of note for this clonotype: This may stem from a read error, because a much larger clone lies one nucleotide away. The chain employs TRBV9 and TRBJ2-5; no clear D. V was trimmed by 0 bases and J by 7 bases, leaving 4 bases between them. The CDR3 spans 11 residues. CDR1 is SGDLS and CDR2 is YYNGEE in the germline V gene. The DNA for the CDR3 is TGTGCCAGCAGCGTAGGGGGGACCCAGTACTTC. Residues: CASSVGGTQYF.

Of note for this clonotype: The CDR3 does not end in the conserved phenylalanine or tryptophan, so this is likely a read error. V usage is TRBV7-9 and J usage is TRBJ1-2; no firm D call. Germline V gives CDR1 SEHNR, CDR2 FQNEAQ (reference sequence). The CDR3 runs 16 residues. V was pared by 5 bases and J by 8 bases, with 24 bases between. The CDR3 nucleotides are TGTGCCAGCAGCACCCGGGTAGAGTTAATTCGGGGAGGCTACACCCTC. Translated, it gives CASSTRVELIRGGYTL.

The gene calls are TRBV4-2 and TRBJ2-2, with TRBD1 matching over 9 bases. This CDR3 is 16 amino acids long. Germline CDR1 LGHNA, CDR2 YNFKEQ. J lost 6 bases, V lost 3 bases, and 8 bases had no gene match. This CDR3 is CASSHPQGQGPGELFF. CDR3 DNA sequence: TGTGCCAGCAGCCACCCCCAGGGACAGGGACCCGGGGAGCTGTTTTTT.

This clonotype was detected only a few times. This chain uses TRBV7-9 with TRBJ2-3; TRBD2 agrees at 10 bases. V trimming: 5 bases; J trimming: 6 bases; junction bases outside the gene matches: 11. Per the germline V gene, CDR1 is SEHNR and CDR2 is FQNEAQ (reference sequence). The CDR3 is 16 amino acids. CDR3 amino acids: CASSRLASGSSDTQYF. Written as DNA, the CDR3 is TGTGCCAGCAGCAGGCTTGCTAGCGGGAGTTCCGATACGCAGTATTTT.

The chain employs TRBV3-1 and TRBJ2-7; TRBD2 aligns across 10 bases. The V gene end was trimmed by 1 base and the J gene end by 0 bases; junction bases not matched to a gene: 3. Germline V lookup: CDR1 LGHDT, CDR2 YNNKEL (reference sequence). This CDR3 comprises 16 residues. DNA for the CDR3: TGTGCCAGCAGCCAAGGGGGACTAGCGCACTCCTACGAGCAGTACGTC. Its translation is CASSQGGLAHSYEQYV.

This clonotype was observed a handful of times. V gene TRBV29-1 combines with J gene TRBJ2-3; tentatively, D is TRBD1 (6 bases). Between the trimmed V and J ends, which lost 7 bases and 4 bases, there was a span of 21 bases. Looked up from germline, CDR1 is SQVTM and CDR2 is ANQGSEA. The CDR3 is made up of 15 amino acids. Written as DNA, the CDR3 is TGCAGCGGTGATCAGGCTGGCTCAGGGGCAGATACGCAGTATTTT. It codes for CSGDQAGSGADTQYF.